Below, 11 T cell receptor beta chains from the same sample are listed, as sequenced in a study of blood T cell repertoires in COVID-19. The table came from immunoSEQ multiplex PCR; TCRdb's copy has only in-frame clones and leaves some out. The table shows some 220,000 clones, with around nine tenths occurring only once. The sample consisted of peripheral blood. These receptors were taken from a woman between 18 and 30 years old who had recovered from COVID-19.

This clone was picked up a small number of times. V is TRBV9 and J is TRBJ1-1; the D gene is possibly TRBD1 (5 bases). This CDR3 comprises 15 residues. Trimming shortened V by 0 bases and J by 4 bases, and 13 bases separated the two germline ends. From germline, CDR1 is SGDLS and CDR2 YYNGEE. CDR3 nucleotide sequence: TGTGCCAGCAGCGTAGCCGCCAGGGAAGGCACTGAAGCTTTCTTT. Encoded protein: CASSVAAREGTEAFF.

This chain links TRBV7-6 with TRBJ2-7; maybe TRBD1 (5 bases). CDR3 length: 14 amino acids. Trimming left V 2 bases short and J 2 bases short, with 10 bases between. CDR1 and CDR2 from the germline V gene are SGHVS and FNYEAQ. This CDR3 reads CASSLFTGPYEQYF. CDR3 sequence (DNA): TGTGCCAGCAGCTTATTTACAGGCCCCTACGAGCAGTACTTC. The whole variable domain, remainder taken from reference TRBV7-6 and TRBJ2-7, is GAGVSQSPRYKVTKRGQDVALRCDPISGHVSLYWYRQALGQGPEFLTYFNYEAQQDKSGLPNDRFSAERPEGSISTLTIQRTEQRDSAMYRCASSLFTGPYEQYFGPGTRLTVT.

The CDR3 loop is CASSPTQGSEQYF. The CDR3 DNA reads TGTGCCAGCAGTCCAACCCAGGGGTCCGAGCAGTACTTC. The chain links TRBV27 to TRBJ2-7; possibly TRBD1 for D (6 bases). Germline V gene lookup returns CDR1 MNHEY and CDR2 SMNVEV (reference sequence). The CDR3 totals 13 residues. V was shortened by 5 bases and J by 6 bases, with 14 bases between the two germline ends.

J is TRBJ2-3 and V is TRBV18, with D unresolved. With 3 bases removed from V and 0 bases from J, the gap between germline ends came to 7 bases. CDR1 and CDR2 from the germline V gene are KGHSH and LQKENI. CDR3 length: 14 amino acids. The CDR3 here is CASSPSSSTDTQYF. The CDR3 region has the DNA TGTGCCAGCTCACCGTCCTCTAGCACAGATACGCAGTATTTT.

The rearrangement uses TRBV6-5 and TRBJ1-2, with D possibly being TRBD1 (5 bases). The CDR3 runs to 14 residues. Trimming removed 2 bases from V and 4 bases from J, with 11 bases in between. Germline CDR1 and CDR2: MNHEY and SVGAGI. The CDR3 region is CASSYQGSGYGYTF. The CDR3 nucleotides read TGTGCCAGCAGTTACCAGGGAAGTGGCTATGGCTACACCTTC.

CDR3 in amino acids: CASSKPAGRGTGELFF. In DNA form, the CDR3 reads TGTGCCAGCAGTAAGCCCGCGGGGCGCGGAACCGGGGAGCTGTTTTTT. V gene TRBV25-1 combines with J gene TRBJ2-2; D is possibly TRBD2 (6 bases). The V gene lost 5 bases and the J gene lost 5 bases, with 18 bases spanning the gap. Germline CDR1 MGHDK, CDR2 SYGVNS. The CDR3 has 16 amino acids.

Only a few counts were recorded for this clone. The rearrangement uses TRBV28 and TRBJ1-6; the match to TRBD1 covers 7 bases. This CDR3 is built from 14 residues. V lost 6 bases to trimming and J lost 7 bases; unmatched junction nucleotides: 6. Germline CDR1 and CDR2: MDHEN and SYDVKM. The CDR3 reads CASSDLQGNSPLHF. The CDR3 DNA follows: TGTGCCAGCAGCGATTTACAGGGGAATTCACCCCTCCACTTT.

This chain's CDR3 is CSVDRGRSIMETQYF. In nucleotides, the CDR3 is TGCAGCGTGGACAGGGGGCGATCGATCATGGAGACCCAGTACTTC. The chain uses TRBV29-1 and TRBJ2-5; 11 bases match TRBD1. V gave up 6 bases and J gave up 5 bases; unmatched junction bases: 11. The CDR3 is 15 amino acids. Germline V gene lookup returns CDR1 SQVTM and CDR2 ANQGSEA.

The rearrangement joins TRBV27 to TRBJ2-1, with TRBD2 identical over 10 bases. The CDR3 runs 14 residues. The trim removed 5 bases at V and 7 bases at J, leaving 5 bases unmatched. Germline loops: CDR1 MNHEY, CDR2 SMNVEV (reference sequence). CDR3 nucleotides: TGTGCCAGCAGTCTTACTAGCGGGGCTAATGAGCAGTTCTTC. Translation gives CASSLTSGANEQFF.

This chain joins TRBV9 and TRBJ1-2; D remains ambiguous. Germline V gene sequence: CDR1 SGDLS, CDR2 YYNGEE. V was clipped by 3 bases and J by 3 bases, with 9 bases between them. This CDR3 is built from 13 residues. CDR3 sequence (DNA): TGTGCCAGCAGCGACCCCCGGGACTATGGCTACACCTTC. Translated: CASSDPRDYGYTF.

The chain couples TRBV11-2 to TRBJ2-2, with D perhaps matching TRBD2 (6 bases). This CDR3 has 16 residues. Germline V lookup: CDR1 SGHAT, CDR2 FQNNGV. V was cut by 2 bases and J by 3 bases, with 13 bases left in between. CDR3 DNA sequence: TGTGCCAGCAGCTTACTAAAAGCGGGTTACACCGGGGAGCTGTTTTTT. Its protein product is CASSLLKAGYTGELFF.